This T cell receptor beta chain was found in a study of early T cells in non-severe SARS-CoV-2 infection. Study-wide background: Chains from this unsorted whole-blood bulk RNA could not be paired.

Tagging with unique molecular identifiers was applied to individual cDNA molecules. Each CDR3 protein gets one entry after TCRdb re-called the 5' RACE reads with MiXCR. The repertoire holds fewer than 60,000 distinct CDR3 sequences, around 11% seen once, with 7.5% to 9.5% in the top ten. Points from the study as a whole: Reliance on VDJdb matching favored anti-spike CD8 responses; private and CD4 specificities were missed.

A remark on this clonotype: Its antigen remains unidentified.

This CDR3 comprises 13 residues. Deletions cut 3 bases from V and 0 bases from J, with 6 bases between. Germline CDR1 ENHRY, CDR2 SYGVKD. The sequenced sample was whole blood. This receptor was identified in an adult who was a healthcare worker with PCR-confirmed SARS-CoV-2 infection or an uninfected control (not recorded which). V usage is TRBV10-3 and J usage is TRBJ2-7; D is unresolved. In DNA, the CDR3 is TGTGCCATCAGTGACAGTCACTCCTACGAGCAGTACTTC. It is translated as CAISDSHSYEQYF.